Below are 22 T cell receptor beta chains sequenced from a single sample in a study of blood T cell repertoires in COVID-19. Assay: immunoSEQ multiplex PCR; the TCRdb copy retains only in-frame clones and omits some. The data show roughly 220,000 clones, with approximately 85% seen just once and over 7% held by the top ten. Sequenced: peripheral blood. The receptors were sampled from a woman older than 75 with COVID-19, enrolled during active disease.

The J gene is TRBJ2-3, the V gene TRBV29-1; a possible D gene is TRBD2 (6 bases). The germline V and J ends were trimmed by 3 bases and 2 bases, with 9 bases remaining between them. Germline V gene data show CDR1 as SQVTM and CDR2 as ANQGSEA. The CDR3 is made up of 13 amino acids. For the CDR3, the DNA is TGCAGCGTTGATCGGACTAACACAGATACGCAGTATTTT. This encodes CSVDRTNTDTQYF.

This clone was observed a handful of times. V is TRBV7-9 and J is TRBJ1-3, with D unresolved. V was trimmed by 1 base and J by 0 bases, leaving 19 bases between them. This CDR3 spans 19 amino acids. From germline, CDR1 is SEHNR and CDR2 FQNEAQ (reference sequence). CDR3: CASSLGQSETGSSGNTIYF. The CDR3 bases are TGTGCCAGCAGCTTAGGGCAGTCCGAAACGGGGAGCTCTGGAAACACCATATATTTT.

The V call is TRBV19, the J call TRBJ2-6; the match to TRBD2 covers 7 bases. V shed 4 bases and J 2 bases; nucleotides not matched to a gene: 2. The V gene's germline CDR1 is LNHDA and CDR2 SQIVND (reference sequence). The CDR3 runs to 15 residues. The CDR3 is CASSSRGAGANVLTF. The CDR3 DNA follows: TGTGCCAGTAGTAGCCGGGGGGCTGGGGCCAACGTCCTGACTTTC.

The chain is built from TRBV9 and TRBJ1-3, with D perhaps TRBD1 (5 bases). The V gene lost 0 bases and the J gene lost 2 bases, with 9 bases spanning the gap. Germline V lookup: CDR1 SGDLS, CDR2 YYNGEE. The CDR3 extends over 15 amino acids. The CDR3 protein is CASSVAGGTGNTIYF. DNA of the CDR3: TGTGCCAGCAGCGTAGCGGGGGGTACTGGAAACACCATATATTTT.

This chain uses TRBV30 with TRBJ1-2; TRBD1 might be the D (6 bases). CDR1 is GTSNPN, CDR2 SVGIG, per germline (reference sequence). The CDR3 loop spans 13 amino acids. Trimming removed 5 bases at V and 2 bases at J, with 12 bases between. CDR3: CAWQGPPNYGYTF. The CDR3 DNA reads TGTGCCTGGCAGGGGCCTCCGAACTATGGCTACACCTTC.

The chain carries TRBV5-1 and TRBJ1-1; D unclear. This CDR3 comprises 13 residues. V dropped 2 bases and J dropped 5 bases, with 10 bases sitting between them. Germline assignment: CDR1 SGHRS and CDR2 YFSETQ. The CDR3 sequence is CASSLEGRTEAFF. Here the CDR3 DNA reads TGCGCCAGCAGCTTAGAGGGTCGGACTGAAGCTTTCTTT.

This sequence joins TRBV7-8 and TRBJ2-7, with D tentatively TRBD1 (5 bases). CDR1 is SGHVS, CDR2 FQNEAQ, per germline. The CDR3 sequence is 12 residues long. V was shortened by 1 base and J by 6 bases, with 7 bases between the two germline ends. The CDR3 bases are TGTGCCAGCAGCTTAGGGGGCGGCGAGCAGTACTTC. Translation: CASSLGGGEQYF.

The J gene is TRBJ1-2, the V gene TRBV18; TRBD1 is a possible D gene (6 bases). The germline V gene encodes CDR1 KGHSH and CDR2 LQKENI. The length of the CDR3 is 15 residues. With 0 bases removed from V and 2 bases from J, the gap between germline ends came to 10 bases. CDR3 loop: CASSPPKTGNYGYTF. DNA of the CDR3: TGTGCCAGCTCACCACCGAAGACAGGAAACTATGGCTACACCTTC. The variable domain in full, with the rest retrieved from reference TRBV18 and TRBJ1-2, is NAGVMQNPRHLVRRRGQEARLRCSPMKGHSHVYWYRQLPEEGLKFMVYLQKENIIDESGMPKERFSAEFPKEGPSILRIQQVVRGDSAAYFCASSPPKTGNYGYTFGSGTRLTVV.

J is TRBJ2-5 and V is TRBV28; 8 bases line up with TRBD2. This CDR3 is 18 amino acids long. J lost 4 bases, V lost 7 bases, and 20 bases had no gene match. CDR1 MDHEN and CDR2 SYDVKM come from the germline V gene. The CDR3 here is CASNIPTGLSAGGETQYF. CDR3 bases: TGTGCCAGCAATATCCCCACCGGCCTTAGCGCGGGGGGAGAGACCCAGTACTTC.

CDR3 in amino acids: CSVDRPVQDYGYTF. The CDR3 region has the DNA TGCAGCGTTGATAGGCCCGTTCAGGACTATGGCTACACCTTC. The chain employs TRBV29-1 and TRBJ1-2; D is undetermined. This CDR3 comprises 14 residues. Looked up from germline, CDR1 is SQVTM and CDR2 is ANQGSEA. The V end lost 3 bases, the J end lost 3 bases, and 14 bases lay between the germline ends.

This chain connects TRBV6-2 or TRBV6-3 to TRBJ1-1; possibly TRBD1 for D (6 bases). The germline V gene has CDR1 MNHEY and CDR2 SVGEGT. CDR3 length: 15 residues. Deletions cut 4 bases from V and 1 base from J, with 13 bases between. CDR3 sequence: CASSSPTGWNTEAFF. The CDR3 DNA sequence: TGTGCCAGCAGTTCTCCGACAGGTTGGAACACTGAAGCTTTCTTT.

The CDR3 coding sequence is TGTGCCAGCAGTTATGTCGCAACTAATGAAAAACTGTTTTTT. Translating gives CASSYVATNEKLFF. This chain joins TRBV6-6 and TRBJ1-4; D not certain. The germline V gene has CDR1 MNHNY and CDR2 SVGAGI (reference sequence). This CDR3 contains 14 residues. V dropped 3 bases and J dropped 0 bases, with 5 bases sitting between them.

The rearrangement uses TRBV4-1 and TRBJ2-5; possible D gene TRBD2, 5 bases. This CDR3 comprises 14 residues. CDR1 MGHRA and CDR2 YSYEKL come from the germline V gene. Trimming removed 0 bases from V and 5 bases from J, with 10 bases in between. CDR3: CASSQDPRGETQYF. CDR3 sequence (DNA): TGCGCCAGCAGCCAAGATCCGAGAGGGGAGACCCAGTACTTC.

The genes are TRBV2 and TRBJ2-1, with no clear D. With 4 bases removed from V and 11 bases from J, the gap between germline ends came to 9 bases. The V gene's germline CDR1 is SNHLY and CDR2 FYNNEI. There are 11 residues in the CDR3. CDR3 region: CASSVDSQQFF. For the CDR3, the DNA is TGTGCCAGCAGTGTTGATAGCCAGCAGTTCTTC.

This sequence joins TRBV7-2 and TRBJ2-2; D perhaps matches TRBD1 (5 bases). Germline CDR1 is SGHTA and CDR2 is FQGNSA. The CDR3 has 15 amino acids. The V end lost 5 bases, the J end lost 4 bases, and 14 bases lay between the germline ends. The CDR3 nucleotides are TGTGCCAGCAGCCAAATGCCAAGGGGCACCGGGGAGCTGTTTTTT. Its protein product is CASSQMPRGTGELFF.

The chain employs TRBV7-9 and TRBJ1-4, with D perhaps matching TRBD1 (6 bases). Germline loops: CDR1 SEHNR, CDR2 FQNEAQ (reference sequence). The V end lost 5 bases, the J end lost 6 bases, and 19 bases lay between the germline ends. This CDR3 spans 16 amino acids. The CDR3 DNA follows: TGTGCCAGCAGCCCCTCGCTTATAGGGACACATGAAAAACTGTTTTTT. Amino acids: CASSPSLIGTHEKLFF.

The chain carries TRBV5-1 and TRBJ2-7; D remains ambiguous. Germline CDR1 SGHRS, CDR2 YFSETQ. This CDR3 has 12 amino acids. Trimming took off 2 bases at V and 2 bases at J, with 5 bases between the two ends. DNA for the CDR3: TGCGCCAGCAGCTTAAATACCTACGAGCAGTACTTC. Protein: CASSLNTYEQYF.

The chain uses TRBV7-2 and TRBJ1-2; D may be TRBD1 (6 bases). V gave up 5 bases and J gave up 4 bases, with 11 bases separating them. The length of the CDR3 is 13 residues. Germline CDR1 and CDR2: SGHTA and FQGNSA. CDR3 in amino acids: CASSLRDTYGYTF. CDR3 nucleotide sequence: TGTGCCAGCAGCCTCCGGGACACCTATGGCTACACCTTC.

J is TRBJ1-5 and V is TRBV29-1, with TRBD1 matching over 9 bases. V lost 5 bases and J lost 5; bases outside the gene matches: 10. CDR3 length: 15 amino acids. Germline-derived CDR1 and CDR2 are SQVTM and ANQGSEA. DNA of the CDR3: TGCAGCGTTAAGTGCCTCCGACAGGGGGATCAGCCCCAGCATTTT. This gives the protein CSVKCLRQGDQPQHF.

A single count supports this clone. The rearrangement uses TRBV5-1 and TRBJ2-3, with D perhaps TRBD2 (5 bases). Trimming stripped 5 bases from V and 0 bases from J, with 10 bases between. There are 14 residues in the CDR3. Germline V gene lookup returns CDR1 SGHRS and CDR2 YFSETQ. The CDR3 spells CASRQAVSTDTQYF. DNA of the CDR3: TGCGCCAGCAGACAAGCGGTTAGCACAGATACGCAGTATTTT.

The chain has TRBV7-8 and TRBJ2-5, with D maybe TRBD2 (6 bases). This CDR3 spans 16 amino acids. Germline V gives CDR1 SGHVS, CDR2 FQNEAQ. Trimming cost V 7 bases and J 5 bases, with 23 bases left between them. The chain's CDR3 is CASTPQGYGRGETQYF. In DNA, the CDR3 is TGTGCCAGCACACCCCAAGGCTACGGGAGAGGGGAGACCCAGTACTTC. Supplemented by reference TRBV7-8 and TRBJ2-5, the full variable domain reads GAGVSQSPRYKVAKRGQDVALRCDPISGHVSLFWYQQALGQGPEFLTYFQNEAQLDKSGLPSDRFFAERPEGSVSTLKIQRTQQEDSAVYLCASTPQGYGRGETQYFGPGTRLLVL.

This clone was seen once. The gene calls are TRBV11-2 and TRBJ2-1; D is perhaps TRBD1 (6 bases). V was clipped by 5 bases and J by 9 bases, with 17 bases between them. CDR1 and CDR2 (germline): SGHAT, FQNNGV. The CDR3 spans 14 residues. The CDR3 sequence is CASSQGLAAIEQFF. The DNA of the CDR3 is TGTGCCAGCAGCCAGGGGTTGGCGGCAATTGAGCAGTTCTTC.